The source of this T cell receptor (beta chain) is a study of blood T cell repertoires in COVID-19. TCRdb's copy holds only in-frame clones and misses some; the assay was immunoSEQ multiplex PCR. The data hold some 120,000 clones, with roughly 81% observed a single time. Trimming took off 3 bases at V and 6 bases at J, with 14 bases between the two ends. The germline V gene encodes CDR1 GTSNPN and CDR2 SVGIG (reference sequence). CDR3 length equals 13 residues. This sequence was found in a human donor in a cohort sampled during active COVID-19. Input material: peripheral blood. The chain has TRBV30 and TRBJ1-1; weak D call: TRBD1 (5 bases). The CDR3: CAWRGRQLSEAFF. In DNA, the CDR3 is TGTGCCTGGAGGGGGCGGCAACTCTCTGAAGCTTTCTTT.